The T cell receptor (beta chain) described here comes from a study of blood T cells in healthy people across ages. A second PCR of roughly 7 to 11 cycles used a sample-barcoded 5' primer and a J-beta primer mix. TCRdb re-derived calls from the 5' RACE reads in MiXCR, one entry per CDR3 protein. The sample lists about a million distinct CDR3 sequences, 51% occurring once. Germline CDR1 SGHRS, CDR2 YFSETQ. The CDR3 is made up of 13 amino acids. V was trimmed by 4 bases and J by 8 bases, leaving 13 bases between them. The receptor's source is a woman aged 55-70 years in good health. Sequenced input: blood. V usage is TRBV5-1 and J usage is TRBJ2-1; D gene ambiguous. CDR3 in amino acids: CASSSLAGYEQFF. The CDR3 nucleotides read TGCGCCAGCAGCAGCCTGGCTGGCTATGAGCAGTTCTTC.